A selection of T cell receptor beta chains follows, all from one sample in a study of blood T cells in healthy people across ages. TCRdb passed the 5' RACE reads through MiXCR, listing each CDR3 protein once. The data show approximately 800,000 distinct CDR3 sequences, around three fifths seen once. Material for sequencing was blood. All receptors come from a man aged 40-49 years in good health. The CDR3 runs from the conserved cysteine through the conserved F or W. The order of the fields is V gene, J gene, clone size, D gene, CDR3 protein, CDR3 DNA. D genes are given only for firm matches. The size of a clone is reported for some rows only, either as once, few or many, or as a class for expanded clones.

>TRBV6-5|TRBJ1-5|.|.
CASSYGFGQPQHF
TGTGCCAGCAGTTACGGGTTTGGACAGCCCCAGCATTTT
>TRBV7-9|TRBJ1-5|.|.
CASSPSAALNQPQHF
TGTGCCAGCAGCCCAAGTGCCGCGCTCAATCAGCCCCAGCATTTT
>TRBV20-1|TRBJ2-3|.|.
CSARDGRVFPGLTDTQYF
TGCAGTGCTAGAGATGGGCGAGTATTTCCGGGCCTCACAGATACGCAGTATTTT
>TRBV7-9|TRBJ1-1|.|TRBD1
CASSLVQGASEAFF
TGTGCCAGCAGCTTAGTGCAGGGGGCGTCTGAAGCTTTCTTT
>TRBV12-3/TRBV12-4|TRBJ2-4|.|.
CASSDQRGLPKPQYF
TGTGCCAGCAGCGACCAACGCGGACTTCCAAAGCCCCAGTACTTC
>TRBV6-1|TRBJ2-7|.|TRBD1
CASRCYPYRGLLYEQYF
TGTGCCAGCAGATGTTATCCGTACAGGGGCTTACTCTACGAGCAGTACTTC
>TRBV11-1|TRBJ1-6|.|TRBD1
CASSPRTGDNSPLHF
TGTGCCAGCAGCCCACGGACAGGGGATAATTCACCCCTCCACTTT
>TRBV29-1|TRBJ2-5|few|TRBD1
CSVSPADRPQETQYF
TGCAGCGTCTCCCCGGCGGACAGGCCCCAAGAGACCCAGTACTTC
>TRBV20-1|TRBJ2-1|few|TRBD2
CSAKPGLVLNEQFF
TGCAGTGCTAAACCGGGACTAGTGTTGAATGAGCAGTTCTTC
>TRBV12-3/TRBV12-4|TRBJ2-5|few|TRBD1
CASSQGQGPTQETQYF
TGTGCCAGCAGTCAGGGACAGGGTCCAACCCAAGAGACCCAGTACTTC
>TRBV7-2|TRBJ2-3|once|.
CTSSLAHSSGTDTQYF
TGTACCAGCAGCTTAGCCCACTCTTCAGGCACAGATACGCAGTATTTT
>TRBV9|TRBJ1-2|.|.
CASSVESWSYGYTF
TGTGCCAGCAGCGTAGAGTCCTGGTCCTATGGCTACACCTTC
>TRBV7-3|TRBJ1-5|.|TRBD1
CASSLNPPGQGHQPQHF
TGTGCCAGCAGCTTAAACCCGCCGGGACAGGGTCATCAGCCCCAGCATTTT
>TRBV2|TRBJ1-1|.|TRBD1
CASSGSLYRDSHPDSGEAFF
TGTGCCAGCAGTGGGTCCCTGTACCGGGACAGCCACCCGGATTCAGGTGAAGCTTTCTTT
>TRBV5-1|TRBJ2-7|.|.
CASSWTIIGTELYEQYF
TGCGCCAGCAGCTGGACTATTATCGGGACGGAGCTCTACGAGCAGTACTTC
>TRBV7-9|TRBJ2-7|once|TRBD1
CASSRQGEKYEQYF
TGTGCCAGCAGTAGGCAGGGGGAAAAATACGAGCAGTACTTC
>TRBV5-1|TRBJ2-7|few|.
CASSLGVLGEISYEQYF
TGCGCCAGCAGCTTAGGTGTGTTGGGAGAAATATCCTACGAGCAGTACTTC
>TRBV24-1|TRBJ2-1|few|TRBD1
CATAGTGEGNEQFF
TGTGCCACCGCCGGGACAGGGGAAGGAAATGAGCAGTTCTTC
>TRBV3-1|TRBJ2-3|.|TRBD2
CASSQGAGGTDTQYF
TGCGCCAGCAGCCAAGGAGCGGGGGGCACAGATACGCAGTATTTT
>TRBV20-1|TRBJ2-7|.|.
CSARDRSSSYNEQYF
TGCAGTGCTAGGGATAGGAGCTCCTCCTACAATGAGCAGTACTTC
>TRBV10-3|TRBJ2-5|.|.
CAISDGTGRETQYF
TGTGCCATCAGTGACGGGACTGGTCGAGAGACCCAGTACTTC
>TRBV9|TRBJ2-3|.|.
CASSVVAVGTDTQYF
TGTGCCAGCAGCGTAGTAGCGGTGGGGACAGATACGCAGTATTTT
>TRBV2|TRBJ2-1|once|.
CASSVETIRYNEQFF
TGTGCCAGCAGTGTCGAGACCATTAGATACAATGAGCAGTTCTTC
>TRBV27|TRBJ2-1|.|TRBD1
CASSATGSGNEQFF
TGTGCCAGCAGTGCGACAGGGTCGGGGAATGAGCAGTTCTTC
>TRBV12-3/TRBV12-4|TRBJ1-2|.|.
CASSFSGGLYYGYTF
TGTGCCAGCAGCTTCTCGGGGGGGCTTTATTATGGCTACACCTTC
>TRBV7-3|TRBJ2-3|many|.
CASSLTPNQGGGTDTQYF
TGTGCCAGCAGCTTAACTCCCAACCAGGGGGGCGGCACAGATACGCAGTATTTT
>TRBV25-1|TRBJ2-2|.|TRBD1
CASSEHYAGTVNTGELFF
TGTGCCAGCAGTGAACATTATGCCGGGACAGTGAACACCGGGGAGCTGTTTTTT
>TRBV20-1|TRBJ2-3|.|TRBD2
CSASWRLAGGALLDTQYF
TGCAGTGCTAGTTGGAGACTAGCGGGGGGAGCGTTATTAGATACGCAGTATTTT
>TRBV5-1|TRBJ2-5|once|.
CASSPGQRSSGQYF
TGCGCCAGCAGCCCAGGACAGCGTTCTTCAGGGCAGTACTTC
>TRBV5-1|TRBJ2-3|few|TRBD1
CASSVDRGSTDTQYF
TGCGCCAGCAGCGTGGACAGGGGTTCGACAGATACGCAGTATTTT
>TRBV20-1|TRBJ2-3|few|TRBD2
CSALREGVTDTQYF
TGCAGTGCCCTTCGGGAGGGGGTCACAGATACGCAGTATTTT
>TRBV25-1|TRBJ1-6|few|.
CASSDRRRNNSPLHF
TGTGCCAGCAGTGACAGGAGAAGAAATAATTCACCCCTCCACTTT
>TRBV20-1|TRBJ1-2|.|.
CSAISGQDYGYAF
TGCAGTGCTATTTCGGGGCAGGACTATGGCTACGCCTTC
>TRBV4-1|TRBJ2-7|few|.
CASSQVVVIDEQYF
TGCGCCAGCAGCCAAGTCGTGGTTATCGACGAGCAGTACTTC
>TRBV5-6|TRBJ1-2|.|.
CASSLGPAGLTGYTF
TGTGCCAGCAGCTTGGGGCCCGCAGGACTGACCGGCTACACCTTC
>TRBV5-6|TRBJ2-5|.|.
CASSLVPQETQYF
TGTGCCAGCAGCTTGGTACCTCAAGAGACCCAGTACTTC
>TRBV25-1|TRBJ2-5|.|TRBD1
CASSPGTAKETQYF
TGTGCCAGCAGTCCCGGGACAGCTAAAGAGACCCAGTACTTC
>TRBV7-2|TRBJ2-7|many|TRBD2
CASSSSGYEQYF
TGTGCCAGCAGCTCTAGCGGCTACGAGCAGTACTTC
>TRBV14|TRBJ2-1|.|TRBD1
CASSQGLGTGPYNEQFF
TGTGCCAGCAGCCAAGGTTTAGGGACAGGACCATACAATGAGCAGTTCTTC
>TRBV29-1|TRBJ2-3|.|.
CSVERGSDTQYF
TGCAGCGTGGAGAGGGGATCGGATACGCAGTATTTT
>TRBV28|TRBJ2-5|few|TRBD2
CALSPIKRGVSQETQYF
TGTGCCCTTTCCCCTATCAAGCGGGGAGTTTCCCAAGAGACCCAGTACTTC
>TRBV6-1|TRBJ1-2|.|TRBD1
CASSATNVNRGGGYTF
TGTGCCAGCAGTGCCACGAACGTGAACAGGGGTGGTGGCTACACCTTC
>TRBV12-3/TRBV12-4|TRBJ2-5|.|.
CASSLNGYERYF
TGTGCCAGCAGTTTAAACGGTTACGAGCGGTACTTC
>TRBV28|TRBJ1-5|.|.
CASLLGVGNQPQHF
TGTGCCAGTCTATTGGGGGTGGGCAATCAGCCCCAGCATTTT
>TRBV7-2|TRBJ2-7|.|.
CASSLSLQGGNEQYF
TGTGCCAGCAGCTTAAGCCTCCAGGGGGGAAACGAGCAGTACTTC
>TRBV6-1|TRBJ2-7|.|.
CASTPSQGFAHEQYF
TGTGCCAGCACCCCAAGCCAAGGGTTTGCACACGAGCAGTACTTC
>TRBV29-1|TRBJ2-5|.|TRBD1
CSVKGRQGDGGETQYF
TGCAGCGTCAAAGGCCGACAGGGGGACGGCGGAGAGACCCAGTACTTC
>TRBV20-1|TRBJ2-5|.|.
CSATIPGQREETQYF
TGCAGTGCTACCATCCCGGGCCAGCGGGAAGAGACCCAGTACTTC
>TRBV6-2/TRBV6-3|TRBJ2-7|.|.
CASEDRNSYEQYF
TGTGCCAGCGAAGATCGGAACTCCTACGAGCAGTACTTC
>TRBV24-1|TRBJ2-7|.|TRBD1
CAIITLHRGPAYEQYF
TGTGCAATCATCACTCTACACAGGGGACCCGCCTACGAGCAGTACTTC
>TRBV7-9|TRBJ2-5|.|TRBD2
CASSSLLKREQETQYF
TGTGCCAGCAGCTCTTTGCTCAAGCGGGAACAAGAGACCCAGTACTTC
>TRBV27|TRBJ2-1|many|TRBD2
CASSYPGGYVVDEQFF
TGTGCCAGCAGTTATCCGGGAGGATATGTGGTCGATGAGCAGTTCTTC